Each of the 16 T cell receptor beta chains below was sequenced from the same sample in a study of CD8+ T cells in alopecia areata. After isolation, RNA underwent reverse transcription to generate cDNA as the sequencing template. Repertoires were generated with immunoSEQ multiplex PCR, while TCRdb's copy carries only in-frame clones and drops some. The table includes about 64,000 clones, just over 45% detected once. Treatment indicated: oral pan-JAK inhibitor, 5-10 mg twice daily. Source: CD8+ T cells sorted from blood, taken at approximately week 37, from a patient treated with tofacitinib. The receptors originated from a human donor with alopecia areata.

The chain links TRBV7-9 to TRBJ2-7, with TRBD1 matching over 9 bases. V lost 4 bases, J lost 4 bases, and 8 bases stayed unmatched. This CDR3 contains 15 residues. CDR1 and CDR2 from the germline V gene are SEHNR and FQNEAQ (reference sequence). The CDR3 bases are TGTGCCAGCAGCTCGGGGACAGGGATGGTTTACGAGCAGTACTTC. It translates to CASSSGTGMVYEQYF.

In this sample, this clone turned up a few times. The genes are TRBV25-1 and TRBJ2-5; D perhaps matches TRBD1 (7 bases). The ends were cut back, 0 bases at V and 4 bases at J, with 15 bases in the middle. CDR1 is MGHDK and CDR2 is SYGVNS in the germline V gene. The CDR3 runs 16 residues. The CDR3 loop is CASSEYVEGAGETQYF. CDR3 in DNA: TGTGCCAGCAGTGAATATGTGGAGGGGGCAGGAGAGACCCAGTACTTC.

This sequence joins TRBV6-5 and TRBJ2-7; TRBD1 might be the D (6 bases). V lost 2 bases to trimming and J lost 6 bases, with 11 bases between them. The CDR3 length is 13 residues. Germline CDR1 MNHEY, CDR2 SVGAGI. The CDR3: CASSYNREAEQYF. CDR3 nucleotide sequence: TGTGCCAGCAGTTACAACAGGGAAGCCGAGCAGTACTTC.

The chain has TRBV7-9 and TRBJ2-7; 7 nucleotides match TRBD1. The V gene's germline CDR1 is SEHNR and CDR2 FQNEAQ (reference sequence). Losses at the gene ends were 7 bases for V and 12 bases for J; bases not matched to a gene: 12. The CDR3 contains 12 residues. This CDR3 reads CASTNRQGLGYF. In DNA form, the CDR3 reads TGTGCCAGCACCAACCGACAGGGTCTCGGGTACTTC.

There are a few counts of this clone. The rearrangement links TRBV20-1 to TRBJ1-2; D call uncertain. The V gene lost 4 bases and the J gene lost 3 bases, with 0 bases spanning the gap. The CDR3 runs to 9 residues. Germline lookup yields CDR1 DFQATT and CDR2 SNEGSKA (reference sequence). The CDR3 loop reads CSANYGYTF. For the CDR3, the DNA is TGCAGTGCTAACTATGGCTACACCTTC.

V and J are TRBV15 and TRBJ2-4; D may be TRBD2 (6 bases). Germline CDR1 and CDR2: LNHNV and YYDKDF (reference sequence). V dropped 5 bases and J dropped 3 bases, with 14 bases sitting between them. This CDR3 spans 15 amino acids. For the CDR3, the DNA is TGTGCCACCAGCCGCCAGGCGCGGGGCAAAAACATTCAGTACTTC. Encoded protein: CATSRQARGKNIQYF.

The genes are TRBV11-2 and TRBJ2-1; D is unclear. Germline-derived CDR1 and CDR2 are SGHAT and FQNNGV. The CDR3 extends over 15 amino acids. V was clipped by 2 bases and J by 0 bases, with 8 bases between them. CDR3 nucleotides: TGTGCCAGCAGCTTATCTTACTCCTCCTACAATGAGCAGTTCTTC. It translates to CASSLSYSSYNEQFF.

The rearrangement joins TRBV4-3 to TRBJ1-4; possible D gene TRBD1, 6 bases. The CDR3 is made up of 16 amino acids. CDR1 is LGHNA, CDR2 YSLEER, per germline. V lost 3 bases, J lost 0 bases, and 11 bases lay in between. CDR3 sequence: CASSHATGATNEKLFF. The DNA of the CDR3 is TGCGCCAGCAGCCATGCGACAGGTGCAACTAATGAAAAACTGTTTTTT.

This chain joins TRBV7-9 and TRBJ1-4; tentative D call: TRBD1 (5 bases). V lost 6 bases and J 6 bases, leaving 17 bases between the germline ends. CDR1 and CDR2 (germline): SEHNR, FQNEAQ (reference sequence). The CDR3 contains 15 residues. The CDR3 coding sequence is TGTGCCAGCAGTCCTGTTGGGGGTGACGATGAAAAACTGTTTTTT. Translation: CASSPVGGDDEKLFF.

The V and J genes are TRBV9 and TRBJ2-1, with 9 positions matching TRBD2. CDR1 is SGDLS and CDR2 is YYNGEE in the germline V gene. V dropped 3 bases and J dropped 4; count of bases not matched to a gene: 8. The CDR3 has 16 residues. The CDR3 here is CASSAPSSGVYNEQFF. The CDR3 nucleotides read TGTGCCAGCAGCGCGCCTTCTAGCGGGGTGTACAATGAGCAGTTCTTC.

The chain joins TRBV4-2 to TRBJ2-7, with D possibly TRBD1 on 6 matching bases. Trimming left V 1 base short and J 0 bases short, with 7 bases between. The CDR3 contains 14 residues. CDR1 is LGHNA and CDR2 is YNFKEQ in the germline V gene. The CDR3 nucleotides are TGTGCCAGCAGCCAAGGGACAGCCTCCTACGAGCAGTACTTC. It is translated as CASSQGTASYEQYF.

CDR3 DNA: TGTGCCAGCAGCTTAGACTTTTTCCTGGGGAACATTCAGTACTTC. Translating it yields CASSLDFFLGNIQYF. The chain combines TRBV7-6 with TRBJ2-4; D gene unclear. Germline loops: CDR1 SGHVS, CDR2 FNYEAQ. With 1 base removed from V and 7 bases from J, the gap between germline ends came to 14 bases. This CDR3 has 15 residues.

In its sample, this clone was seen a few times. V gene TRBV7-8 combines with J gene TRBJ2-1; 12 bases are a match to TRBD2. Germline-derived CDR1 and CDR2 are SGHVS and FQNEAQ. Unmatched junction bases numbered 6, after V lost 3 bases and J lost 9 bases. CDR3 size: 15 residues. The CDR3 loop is CASSFLAGGPGEQFF. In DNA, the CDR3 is TGTGCCAGCAGCTTCCTAGCGGGAGGGCCCGGTGAGCAGTTCTTC. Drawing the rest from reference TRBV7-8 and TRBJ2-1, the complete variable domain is GAGVSQSPRYKVAKRGQDVALRCDPISGHVSLFWYQQALGQGPEFLTYFQNEAQLDKSGLPSDRFFAERPEGSVSTLKIQRTQQEDSAVYLCASSFLAGGPGEQFFGPGTRLTVL.

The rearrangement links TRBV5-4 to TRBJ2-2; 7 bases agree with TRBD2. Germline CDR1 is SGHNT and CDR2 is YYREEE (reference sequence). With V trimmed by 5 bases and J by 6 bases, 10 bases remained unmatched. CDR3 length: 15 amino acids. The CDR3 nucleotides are TGTGCCAGCAGGTTTACAAGCGGGGATCCCGGGGAGCTGTTTTTT. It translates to CASRFTSGDPGELFF.

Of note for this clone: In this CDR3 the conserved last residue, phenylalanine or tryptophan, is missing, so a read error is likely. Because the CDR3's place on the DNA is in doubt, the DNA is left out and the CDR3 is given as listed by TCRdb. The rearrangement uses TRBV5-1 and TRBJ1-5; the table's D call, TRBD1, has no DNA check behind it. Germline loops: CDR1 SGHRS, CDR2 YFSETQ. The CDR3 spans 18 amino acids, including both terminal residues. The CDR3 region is CASSLESIGGQGQPGRHL.

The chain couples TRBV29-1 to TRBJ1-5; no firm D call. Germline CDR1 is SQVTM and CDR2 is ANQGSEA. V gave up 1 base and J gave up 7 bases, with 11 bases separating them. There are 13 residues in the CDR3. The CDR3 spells CSVEGGRGQPQHF. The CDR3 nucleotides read TGCAGCGTTGAAGGTGGGCGCGGGCAGCCCCAGCATTTT.